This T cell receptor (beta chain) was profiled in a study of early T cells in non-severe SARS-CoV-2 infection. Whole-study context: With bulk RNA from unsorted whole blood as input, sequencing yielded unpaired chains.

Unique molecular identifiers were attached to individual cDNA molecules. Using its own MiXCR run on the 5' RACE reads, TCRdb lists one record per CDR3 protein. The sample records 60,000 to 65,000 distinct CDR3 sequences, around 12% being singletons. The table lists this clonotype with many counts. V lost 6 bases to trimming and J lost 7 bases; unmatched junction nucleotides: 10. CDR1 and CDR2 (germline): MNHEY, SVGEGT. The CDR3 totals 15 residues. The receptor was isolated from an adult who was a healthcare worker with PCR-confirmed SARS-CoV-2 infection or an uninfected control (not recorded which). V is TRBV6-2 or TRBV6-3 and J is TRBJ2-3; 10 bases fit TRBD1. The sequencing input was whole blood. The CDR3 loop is CASSQDRGKSHTQYF. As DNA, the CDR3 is TGTGCCAGCAGCCAGGACAGGGGGAAGTCACATACGCAGTATTTT.